This T cell receptor (beta chain) was recorded in a study of T cell repertoires in cytomegalovirus infection. Overall study context: An indication of both CMV infection and matching HLA type came from public TCR beta signatures. Overall study results and limits: The study found HLA-C-restricted CMV-specific TCR beta clonotypes dominating the ex vivo response. People with CMV and the relevant HLA were identified by cumulative public TCR beta family frequency.

This clonotype was detected many times. Its target is not known. The CDR3 sequence is 15 residues long. Germline V gene lookup returns CDR1 MDHEN and CDR2 SYDVKM. With 3 bases clipped from V and 7 bases from J, the junction kept 11 bases outside the gene matches. TCRdb called the reads again in MiXCR, with one record for every CDR3 protein. Here the sample spans some 120,000 distinct CDR3 sequences, around 10% being singletons. The chain has TRBV28 and TRBJ2-7; TRBD1 agrees at 8 bases. The source of this sequence is a human donor in good health (CMV status not recorded). Some clones in this sample may be carry-over from other donors' samples. The sequencing sample was made of PBMCs, sequenced either directly or after in vitro stimulation (not recorded which). The CDR3 region has the DNA TGTGCCAGCAGTTTCGCCCAGGGGGCCAAGGGGGAGCAGTACTTC. Residues: CASSFAQGAKGEQYF.